These 24 T cell receptor beta chains share one sample of origin, sequenced in a study of T cells after yellow fever vaccination. TCRdb reanalysed the 5' RACE reads using MiXCR and keeps one entry per CDR3 protein. This sample has 150,000 to 200,000 distinct CDR3 sequences; approximately 10% occur once, and the top ten carry around 34%. Sequenced here: CD8+ T cells sorted from PBMCs, sampled 15 days after the yellow fever booster vaccination. The receptors were sampled from a man aged 18 to 30 who received the YFV17D yellow fever vaccine.

This clonotype was counted a few times. The V call is TRBV4-2, the J call TRBJ2-3, with D perhaps TRBD1 or TRBD2 (5 bases each). This CDR3 spans 16 amino acids. The V end lost 1 base, the J end lost 5 bases, and 16 bases lay between the germline ends. In germline, CDR1 is LGHNA, CDR2 YNFKEQ. The CDR3 bases are TGTGCCAGCAGCCAAGTTTGGGGGACCAATAAAGATACGCAGTATTTT. Its protein is CASSQVWGTNKDTQYF.

This clonotype was counted only a few times. The chain uses TRBV6-2 or TRBV6-3 and TRBJ1-1; D gene unclear. This CDR3 has 14 residues. CDR1 and CDR2 from the germline V gene are MNHEY and SVGEGT. Trimming shortened V by 0 bases and J by 2 bases, and 7 bases separated the two germline ends. The CDR3 is CASSYSFRNTEAFF. The DNA for the CDR3 is TGTGCCAGCAGTTACTCGTTTCGAAACACTGAAGCTTTCTTT.

This clonotype was counted a few times. V is TRBV7-3 and J is TRBJ2-2; 7 bases match TRBD2. Germline V lookup: CDR1 SGHTA, CDR2 FQGTGA. The CDR3 has 16 amino acids. V shed 5 bases and J 0 bases; nucleotides not matched to a gene: 6. The CDR3: CASSPSGGPNTGELFF. Written as DNA, the CDR3 is TGTGCCAGCAGCCCATCGGGGGGACCGAACACCGGGGAGCTGTTTTTT.

This clonotype was recorded a few times. The chain couples TRBV30 to TRBJ2-7; D is perhaps TRBD2 (5 bases). Trimming removed 5 bases at V and 2 bases at J, with 7 bases between. This CDR3 has 11 amino acids. Germline CDR1 GTSNPN, CDR2 SVGIG (reference sequence). CDR3 sequence reads: CAWGGPYEQYF. As DNA, the CDR3 is TGTGCCTGGGGAGGACCCTACGAGCAGTACTTC.

V and J are TRBV4-2 and TRBJ2-1, with TRBD1 as a possible D gene (5 bases). CDR1 and CDR2 (germline): LGHNA, YNFKEQ. CDR3 size: 14 residues. V lost 4 bases, J lost 5 bases, and 12 bases lay in between. The CDR3 reads CASSLQGIHNEQFF. CDR3 nucleotides: TGTGCCAGCAGCCTCCAGGGTATCCACAATGAGCAGTTCTTC.

The CDR3 protein is CAITSGGGDTQYF. As DNA, the CDR3 is TGTGCCATCACTAGCGGGGGGGGCGATACGCAGTATTTT. The chain recombines TRBV10-3 with TRBJ2-3; TRBD2 agrees at 12 bases. The V gene's germline CDR1 is ENHRY and CDR2 SYGVKD. V lost 7 bases to trimming and J lost 6 bases; unmatched junction nucleotides: 2. The CDR3 contains 13 residues.

A few counts support this clonotype. The CDR3 sequence: CASSLAGGAGGAGELFF. CDR3 coding DNA: TGTGCCAGCAGCTTAGCTGGCGGGGCAGGGGGTGCCGGGGAGCTGTTTTTT. The chain has TRBV7-6 and TRBJ2-2, with D possibly being TRBD1 (7 bases). This CDR3 is 17 amino acids long. Trimming took off 0 bases at V and 6 bases at J, with 17 bases between the two ends. Germline V gene lookup returns CDR1 SGHVS and CDR2 FNYEAQ.

This clonotype was recorded a few times. The rearrangement links TRBV19 to TRBJ2-1, with D uncertain. The CDR3 covers 13 residues. Trimming shortened V by 4 bases and J by 6 bases, and 10 bases separated the two germline ends. Per the germline V gene, CDR1 is LNHDA and CDR2 is SQIVND (reference sequence). The DNA of the CDR3 is TGTGCCAGTAGTACAACCGGGTTCAATGAGCAGTTCTTC. Protein: CASSTTGFNEQFF.

This clonotype was observed a handful of times. The V gene is TRBV4-1, the J gene TRBJ2-1; 16 positions agree with TRBD2. J lost 6 bases, V lost 3 bases, and 5 bases had no gene match. CDR3 length: 17 residues. From germline, CDR1 is MGHRA and CDR2 YSYEKL. The CDR3 spells CASSHGTSGGAFNEQFF. Written as DNA, the CDR3 is TGCGCCAGCAGCCACGGGACTAGCGGGGGGGCGTTCAATGAGCAGTTCTTC.

This chain's CDR3 is CASRLRLAGPSTDTQYF. The CDR3 DNA reads TGTGCCAGTAGACTTAGACTAGCGGGGCCTAGCACAGATACGCAGTATTTT. The genes are TRBV19 and TRBJ2-3, with 11 nucleotides matching TRBD2. CDR3 size: 17 residues. V dropped 6 bases and J dropped 0; count of bases not matched to a gene: 8. CDR1 and CDR2 from the germline V gene are LNHDA and SQIVND (reference sequence). The complete variable domain, with remaining parts taken from reference TRBV19 and TRBJ2-3, reads DGGITQSPKYLFRKEGQNVTLSCEQNLNHDAMYWYRQDPGQGLRLIYYSQIVNDFQKGDIAEGYSVSREKKESFPLTVTSAQKNPTAFYLCASRLRLAGPSTDTQYFGPGTRLTVL.

The rearrangement uses TRBV7-3 and TRBJ1-1; perhaps TRBD1 as D (5 bases). The V end lost 6 bases, the J end lost 2 bases, and 10 bases lay between the germline ends. Germline values: CDR1 SGHTA, CDR2 FQGTGA. This CDR3 has 13 residues. CDR3 region: CASREGFNTEAFF. The CDR3 DNA follows: TGTGCCAGCAGAGAGGGGTTTAACACTGAAGCTTTCTTT. Filled out from reference TRBV7-3 and TRBJ1-1, the complete variable domain reads GAGVSQTPSNKVTEKGKYVELRCDPISGHTALYWYRQSLGQGPEFLIYFQGTGAADDSGLPNDRFFAVRPEGSVSTLKIQRTERGDSAVYLCASREGFNTEAFFGQGTRLTVV.

The chain employs TRBV9 and TRBJ1-3; D is ambiguous. The germline gives CDR1 SGDLS, CDR2 YYNGEE. The germline V and J ends were trimmed by 1 base and 0 bases, with 8 bases remaining between them. The CDR3 length is 15 residues. CDR3 sequence reads: CASSVSGVSGNTIYF. CDR3 coding DNA: TGTGCCAGCAGCGTATCAGGCGTCTCTGGAAACACCATATATTTT. The full variable domain, its missing parts supplied by reference TRBV9 and TRBJ1-3, is DSGVTQTPKHLITATGQRVTLRCSPRSGDLSVYWYQQSLDQGLQFLIQYYNGEERAKGNILERFSAQQFPDLHSELNLSSLELGDSALYFCASSVSGVSGNTIYFGEGSWLTVV.

The rearrangement links TRBV4-1 to TRBJ1-1; no reliable D call. Trimming stripped 0 bases from V and 0 bases from J, with 2 bases between. CDR3 length: 13 amino acids. CDR1 is MGHRA, CDR2 YSYEKL, per germline. The CDR3 DNA reads as TGCGCCAGCAGCCAAGAGGTGAACACTGAAGCTTTCTTT. Translation gives CASSQEVNTEAFF.

The chain recombines TRBV7-9 with TRBJ2-5, with TRBD1 matching 7 bases. Looked up from germline, CDR1 is SEHNR and CDR2 is FQNEAQ (reference sequence). This CDR3 is built from 15 residues. V dropped 7 bases and J dropped 1; count of bases not matched to a gene: 9. CDR3 nucleotide sequence: TGTGCCAGCACCTATTTCCGGGACAGCCAAGAGACCCAGTACTTC. The encoded protein is CASTYFRDSQETQYF. Filled out from reference TRBV7-9 and TRBJ2-5, the complete variable domain reads DTGVSQNPRHKITKRGQNVTFRCDPISEHNRLYWYRQTLGQGPEFLTYFQNEAQLEKSRLLSDRFSAERPKGSFSTLEIQRTEQGDSAMYLCASTYFRDSQETQYFGPGTRLLVL.

This chain links TRBV6-5 with TRBJ2-3; unclear D gene. The CDR3 has 15 amino acids. Deletions cut 6 bases from V and 0 bases from J, with 13 bases between. From germline, CDR1 is MNHEY and CDR2 SVGAGI. The CDR3 loop reads CASSLLADSTDTQYF. As DNA, the CDR3 is TGTGCCAGCAGCCTACTGGCGGATAGCACAGATACGCAGTATTTT.

V is TRBV14 and J is TRBJ2-5, with D perhaps matching TRBD1 or TRBD2 (5 bases each). V dropped 4 bases and J dropped 0 bases, with 9 bases sitting between them. The V gene's germline CDR1 is SGHDN and CDR2 FVKESK. The CDR3 has 14 residues. The CDR3 is CASSRDGYQETQYF. CDR3 nucleotides: TGTGCCAGCAGCCGGGACGGGTACCAAGAGACCCAGTACTTC.

This clonotype has a handful of counts. The genes are TRBV4-2 and TRBJ2-2, with TRBD2 identical over 7 bases. Germline V gives CDR1 LGHNA, CDR2 YNFKEQ. This CDR3 has 16 amino acids. Losses at the gene ends were 0 bases for V and 4 bases for J; bases not matched to a gene: 5. DNA of the CDR3: TGTGCCAGCAGCCAAGATGGCCCGGGGGGCACCGGGGAGCTGTTTTTT. Translated: CASSQDGPGGTGELFF.

V gene TRBV27 combines with J gene TRBJ1-6, with D possibly matching TRBD1 (5 bases). CDR1 and CDR2 (germline): MNHEY, SMNVEV (reference sequence). There are 16 residues in the CDR3. V was cut by 3 bases and J by 10 bases, with 19 bases left in between. For the CDR3, the DNA is TGTGCCAGCAGTTTGTCTCCGGGACCCCCCTTGTCACCCCTCCACTTT. Translated, it gives CASSLSPGPPLSPLHF.

J is TRBJ2-2 and V is TRBV7-9, with unresolved D. Trimming pared 1 base from V and 0 bases from J, leaving 6 bases between. CDR1 is SEHNR, CDR2 FQNEAQ, per germline (reference sequence). This CDR3 comprises 15 residues. DNA for the CDR3: TGTGCCAGCAGCTTAGGTGCCGCGAACACCGGGGAGCTGTTTTTT. Translating it yields CASSLGAANTGELFF.

The V gene is TRBV27, the J gene TRBJ2-5; perhaps TRBD2 as D (6 bases). Germline-derived CDR1 and CDR2 are MNHEY and SMNVEV (reference sequence). CDR3 length: 13 amino acids. Trimming removed 9 bases from V and 0 bases from J, with 11 bases in between. CDR3 bases: TGTGCCAGTCCCGGGGGTTACCAAGAGACCCAGTACTTC. Protein sequence: CASPGGYQETQYF.

Ten or more counts support this clonotype. The V call is TRBV27, the J call TRBJ2-1; TRBD2 agrees at 11 bases. The CDR3 has 15 residues. V was clipped by 5 bases and J by 7 bases; unmatched bases: 7. Per germline, CDR1 MNHEY and CDR2 SMNVEV (reference sequence). CDR3 sequence: CASSVLAGAGNEQFF. The CDR3 DNA sequence: TGTGCCAGCAGTGTACTAGCGGGGGCAGGTAATGAGCAGTTCTTC.

The genes are TRBV5-1 and TRBJ1-5; TRBD1 matches 7 bases. The trim removed 2 bases at V and 6 bases at J, leaving 2 bases unmatched. The CDR3 extends over 13 amino acids. From germline, CDR1 is SGHRS and CDR2 YFSETQ. Here the CDR3 DNA reads TGCGCCAGCAGCTTCAGGGGGGGTCAGCCCCAGCATTTT. It yields the protein CASSFRGGQPQHF.

This clonotype was observed a handful of times. This sequence joins TRBV7-9 and TRBJ2-1, with 7 positions matching TRBD1. Trimming removed 4 bases from V and 5 bases from J; junction bases left unmatched: 8. The CDR3 has 15 residues. Germline assignment: CDR1 SEHNR and CDR2 FQNEAQ (reference sequence). The CDR3 DNA is TGTGCCAGCAGCTGGAGACAGGGAAGAGACAATGAGCAGTTCTTC. It encodes CASSWRQGRDNEQFF.

There are many counts of this clonotype. The J gene is TRBJ2-7, the V gene TRBV12-3 or TRBV12-4, with TRBD2 identical over 8 bases. The CDR3 covers 15 residues. V dropped 3 bases and J dropped 7; count of bases not matched to a gene: 11. CDR3 sequence (DNA): TGTGCCAGCAGTTTCGGGCCGGGGGGGCCAGAAGAGCAGTACTTC. It codes for CASSFGPGGPEEQYF.